One sample yielded the 9 T cell receptor beta chains listed below, sequenced in a study of beta chain features in type 1 diabetes. Study results and caveats: All four CD4+ subsets from Type 1 diabetes patients carried moderately but significantly shorter TCRB CDR3s.

Every bit of the isolated RNA underwent reverse transcription, so sequencing read expressed TCRB transcripts. Generated by immunoSEQ multiplex PCR, the TCRdb table keeps only in-frame clones and is missing some. Here the sample spans fewer than 350,000 clones, about 15% being singletons. These TCRs are of unknown antigen specificity. The source material was naive CD4+ T cells from blood. All receptors come from a man aged 18 to 29 with type 1 diabetes.

The chain carries TRBV18 and TRBJ2-5; 7 positions match TRBD1. CDR3 length equals 16 residues. V trimming: 1 base; J trimming: 1 base; junction bases outside the gene matches: 6. From germline, CDR1 is KGHSH and CDR2 LQKENI. The CDR3 here is CASSPLGQEFQETQYF. CDR3 nucleotides: TGTGCCAGCTCACCACTAGGACAGGAGTTCCAAGAGACCCAGTACTTC.

The CDR3 DNA follows: TGTGCCAGCAGAGGGGCAGGAAACACAGATACGCAGTATTTT. This translates into CASRGAGNTDTQYF. The chain links TRBV2 to TRBJ2-3; D is possibly TRBD1 (5 bases). The CDR3 covers 14 residues. With 6 bases removed from V and 2 bases from J, the gap between germline ends came to 12 bases. The germline V gene has CDR1 SNHLY and CDR2 FYNNEI.

The chain combines TRBV9 with TRBJ2-3; D ambiguous. Deletions cut 0 bases from V and 5 bases from J, with 4 bases between. There are 12 residues in the CDR3. The germline V gene encodes CDR1 SGDLS and CDR2 YYNGEE. CDR3 in amino acids: CASSVDKDTQYF. As DNA, the CDR3 is TGTGCCAGCAGCGTAGATAAAGATACGCAGTATTTT.

J is TRBJ2-7 and V is TRBV7-6, with TRBD2 identical over 9 bases. Losses at the gene ends were 3 bases for V and 3 bases for J; bases not matched to a gene: 12. The CDR3 contains 17 residues. CDR1 and CDR2 from the germline V gene are SGHVS and FNYEAQ. This CDR3 is CASSFSLAGRLNYEQYF. The CDR3 DNA sequence: TGTGCCAGCAGCTTTAGTCTAGCGGGAAGATTAAACTACGAGCAGTACTTC.

This clone was counted a few times. The chain has TRBV28 and TRBJ2-1; 9 positions agree with TRBD1. Trimming at V came to 6 bases and at J to 6 bases, leaving 12 bases not matched to a gene. The CDR3 consists of 16 residues. Germline CDR1 reads MDHEN; CDR2 reads SYDVKM. Here the CDR3 DNA reads TGTGCCAGCAGCCGGCCAGGCCGGGACAGGGTCAATGAGCAGTTCTTC. Amino acid sequence: CASSRPGRDRVNEQFF.

V gene TRBV5-8 combines with J gene TRBJ1-5, with D possibly TRBD1 on 6 matching bases. The CDR3 is made up of 15 amino acids. Trimming shortened V by 0 bases and J by 5 bases, and 12 bases separated the two germline ends. Germline lookup yields CDR1 SGHTS and CDR2 YDEGEE. CDR3 residues: CASSLGGGRDQPQHF. The CDR3 nucleotides are TGTGCCAGCAGCTTGGGAGGGGGTCGGGATCAGCCCCAGCATTTT.

There are a few counts of this clone. V usage is TRBV6-6 and J usage is TRBJ2-7, with 7 bases aligning to TRBD1. Germline CDR1 and CDR2: MNHNY and SVGAGI (reference sequence). The CDR3 extends over 16 amino acids. J was trimmed by 4 bases and V by 0 bases; bases with no gene match: 9. The CDR3 region is CASSYSHLRDRYEQYF. In nucleotides, the CDR3 is TGTGCCAGCAGTTACTCGCATCTCCGGGACAGATACGAGCAGTACTTC.

This chain joins TRBV5-1 and TRBJ2-5, with D perhaps TRBD2 (6 bases). This CDR3 contains 14 residues. The V end lost 1 base, the J end lost 1 base, and 8 bases lay between the germline ends. Germline assignment: CDR1 SGHRS and CDR2 YFSETQ. The CDR3 bases are TGCGCCAGCAGCTTGCAAGCGGGCCAAGAGACCCAGTACTTC. Translated, it gives CASSLQAGQETQYF.

This clone has only a few counts. The chain recombines TRBV7-6 with TRBJ2-5; TRBD2 agrees at 8 bases. The CDR3 loop spans 11 amino acids. J was trimmed by 9 bases and V by 5 bases; bases with no gene match: 2. Germline V gene data show CDR1 as SGHVS and CDR2 as FNYEAQ. The CDR3 protein is CASSPAGAQYF. The CDR3, as DNA: TGTGCCAGCAGCCCAGCGGGGGCCCAGTACTTC.